This entry lists 30 T cell receptor beta chains sequenced from one sample in a study of CD8+ T cells in alopecia areata. TCR sequencing used cDNA made by reverse transcription of extracted RNA. Generated by immunoSEQ multiplex PCR, the TCRdb table keeps only in-frame clones and is missing some. The sample consists of around 210,000 clones, approximately 60% of them appearing once. The sequencing sample was made of CD8+ T cells sorted from blood. These receptors were collected from a human donor in good health.

As to this clone: An end of the junction differs from the germline gene, which may be a read error. The rearrangement uses TRBV11-2 and TRBJ2-7; 8 bases align to TRBD1. Germline V gene data show CDR1 as SGHAT and CDR2 as FQNNGV. There are 15 residues in the CDR3. The DNA of the CDR3 is TGTGCCAGCAGCCTAGACAGGGGACAGTCCTACGAGCAGTACTTC. It codes for CASSLDRGQSYEQYF.

In its sample, this clone was seen a few times. The chain recombines TRBV9 with TRBJ1-2; D is undetermined. CDR1 SGDLS and CDR2 YYNGEE come from the germline V gene. This CDR3 is built from 12 residues. V was clipped by 4 bases and J by 5 bases, with 9 bases between them. CDR3 protein: CASSHPGYGYTF. Here the CDR3 DNA reads TGTGCCAGCAGCCACCCGGGATATGGCTACACCTTC.

J is TRBJ1-1 and V is TRBV25-1, with TRBD1 matching over 8 bases. The CDR3 totals 11 residues. CDR1 MGHDK and CDR2 SYGVNS come from the germline V gene. Trimming removed 9 bases from V and 7 bases from J; junction bases left unmatched: 4. The CDR3 bases are TGTGCCAGTTGGACAGGGCGTGAAGCTTTCTTT. Translated: CASWTGREAFF.

The chain couples TRBV13 to TRBJ1-6, with TRBD1 matching 9 bases. The germline gives CDR1 PRHDT, CDR2 FYEKMQ (reference sequence). The trim removed 6 bases at V and 10 bases at J, leaving 7 bases unmatched. The CDR3 loop spans 14 amino acids. The CDR3 region is CASRVGTGRSPLHF. As DNA, the CDR3 is TGTGCCAGCAGGGTGGGGACAGGGCGATCACCCCTCCACTTT.

This chain links TRBV27 with TRBJ2-1, with 11 bases lining up with TRBD1. Germline lookup yields CDR1 MNHEY and CDR2 SMNVEV (reference sequence). The CDR3 sequence is 14 residues long. V shed 3 bases, J shed 7 bases, and the junction held 2 bases outside the gene matches. The CDR3 region has the DNA TGTGCCAGCAGTTTGGACAGGGGGCCGAATGAGCAGTTCTTC. Its translation is CASSLDRGPNEQFF.

The V call is TRBV13, the J call TRBJ1-1, with a tentative D call TRBD1 (6 bases). The CDR3 has 13 amino acids. Trimming left V 5 bases short and J 6 bases short, with 13 bases between. Germline V gene data show CDR1 as PRHDT and CDR2 as FYEKMQ (reference sequence). CDR3 in DNA: TGTGCCAGCAGCCCGTCAGGGGCAGCTGAAGCTTTCTTT. Translation: CASSPSGAAEAFF.

This clone has just a few counts. This chain links TRBV4-1 with TRBJ1-5; 8 bases fit TRBD1. Trimming took 2 bases from V and 7 from J; bases not matched to a gene: 10. CDR1 and CDR2 from the germline V gene are MGHRA and YSYEKL. The CDR3 runs 16 residues. In DNA form, the CDR3 reads TGCGCCAGCAGCCAAATTATCAGGGGGCATATACAGCCCCAGCATTTT. Translated, it gives CASSQIIRGHIQPQHF.

The table lists this clone with a count of one. This sequence joins TRBV7-9 and TRBJ1-2; 9 bases fit TRBD1. Trimming at V came to 0 bases and at J to 4 bases, leaving 9 bases not matched to a gene. CDR3 length: 17 amino acids. Germline CDR1 reads SEHNR; CDR2 reads FQNEAQ (reference sequence). The CDR3 DNA reads TGTGCCAGCAGCTTAGCAGCCGGGACAGGGAGCCGCTATGGCTACACCTTC. Its translation is CASSLAAGTGSRYGYTF.

V and J are TRBV5-1 and TRBJ2-2, with D maybe TRBD2 (6 bases). Deletions cut 3 bases from V and 4 bases from J, with 19 bases between. The V gene's germline CDR1 is SGHRS and CDR2 YFSETQ. CDR3 length equals 17 residues. In DNA form, the CDR3 reads TGCGCCAGCAGCTCCCCCCTGAGGAGCGGGCGCACCGGGGAGCTGTTTTTT. Its protein product is CASSSPLRSGRTGELFF.

The chain combines TRBV9 with TRBJ2-5; a weak D match, TRBD2 (7 bases). Trimming took off 4 bases at V and 5 bases at J, with 15 bases between the two ends. The CDR3 extends over 14 amino acids. From germline, CDR1 is SGDLS and CDR2 YYNGEE. The CDR3 protein is CASSPMGGRETQYF. As DNA, the CDR3 is TGTGCCAGCAGCCCCATGGGGGGGCGGGAGACCCAGTACTTC.

V gene TRBV6-6 combines with J gene TRBJ1-4; a possible D gene is TRBD1 (5 bases). CDR1 and CDR2 from the germline V gene are MNHNY and SVGAGI (reference sequence). V shed 4 bases and J shed 4 bases, with 13 bases lying between them. The CDR3 loop spans 15 amino acids. CDR3 protein: CASSSQAGGNEKLFF. The CDR3 bases are TGTGCCAGCAGTTCACAGGCCGGGGGTAATGAAAAACTGTTTTTT.

The chain joins TRBV30 to TRBJ1-4; D gene uncertain. Germline CDR1 is GTSNPN and CDR2 is SVGIG (reference sequence). The ends were cut back, 0 bases at V and 3 bases at J, with 14 bases in the middle. The CDR3 sequence is 16 residues long. CDR3 sequence (DNA): TGTGCCTGGAGTGTACCATCCCGGGTTGCTAATGAAAAACTGTTTTTT. Protein sequence: CAWSVPSRVANEKLFF.

This rearrangement joins TRBV6-5 to TRBJ2-7, with TRBD2 matching over 15 bases. Unmatched junction bases numbered 5, after V lost 6 bases and J lost 5 bases. Germline values: CDR1 MNHEY, CDR2 SVGAGI. The CDR3 is 15 residues long. The DNA of the CDR3 is TGTGCCAGCAGGGTAGGGACTAGCGGGGGGAACGAGCAGTACTTC. It encodes CASRVGTSGGNEQYF.

The chain recombines TRBV5-6 with TRBJ2-1; D may be TRBD1 or TRBD2 (5 bases each). Trimming left V 9 bases short and J 6 bases short, with 13 bases between. Germline CDR1 SGHDT, CDR2 YYEEEE. CDR3 size: 12 residues. The CDR3 loop is CATTERGNEQFF. CDR3 bases: TGTGCCACGACAGAGAGGGGCAATGAGCAGTTCTTC.

The chain uses TRBV15 and TRBJ1-1, with D possibly being TRBD1 (5 bases). Trimming pared 3 bases from V and 5 bases from J, leaving 16 bases between. The CDR3 is 15 residues long. In germline, CDR1 is LNHNV, CDR2 YYDKDF (reference sequence). The CDR3: CATSSDRGARTEAFF. CDR3 sequence (DNA): TGTGCCACCAGCAGCGACCGAGGGGCCAGAACTGAAGCTTTCTTT.

V and J are TRBV13 and TRBJ1-4; D is unresolved. The CDR3 is 12 residues long. The germline V and J ends were trimmed by 4 bases and 10 bases, with 10 bases remaining between them. Germline CDR1 PRHDT, CDR2 FYEKMQ (reference sequence). CDR3: CASSSTGRKLFF. CDR3 in DNA: TGTGCCAGCAGCTCGACCGGTAGAAAACTGTTTTTT.

The chain recombines TRBV5-1 with TRBJ1-1; D unresolved. Germline V gene data show CDR1 as SGHRS and CDR2 as YFSETQ. The CDR3 has 11 amino acids. Trimming took 2 bases from V and 9 from J, leaving 8 bases between them. The CDR3 reads CASSFGPQAFF. The CDR3 DNA reads as TGCGCCAGCAGCTTCGGGCCTCAAGCTTTCTTT.

In DNA, the CDR3 is TGTGCCAGCAAGGACAGGGGGAATCAGCCCCAGCATTTT. Its protein is CASKDRGNQPQHF. The rearrangement uses TRBV2 and TRBJ1-5; 10 positions match TRBD1. This CDR3 is 13 amino acids long. With V trimmed by 7 bases and J by 4 bases, 1 base remained unmatched. In germline, CDR1 is SNHLY, CDR2 FYNNEI. The full variable domain, in which reference TRBV2 and TRBJ1-5 provide the parts outside the CDR3, is EPEVTQTPSHQVTQMGQEVILRCVPISNHLYFYWYRQILGQKVEFLVSFYNNEISEKSEIFDDQFSVERPDGSNFTLKIRSTKLEDSAMYFCASKDRGNQPQHFGDGTRLSIL.

The chain has TRBV7-2 and TRBJ1-2, with D perhaps matching TRBD1 (5 bases). V was clipped by 5 bases and J by 2 bases, with 15 bases between them. Germline loops: CDR1 SGHTA, CDR2 FQGNSA. The CDR3 extends over 15 amino acids. For the CDR3, the DNA is TGTGCCAGCAGCCCGATCACAGGTTCCAACTATGGCTACACCTTC. Residues: CASSPITGSNYGYTF.

Of note for this clone: The same CDR3 can be traced to other DNA sequences in this sample. The chain carries TRBV29-1 and TRBJ2-1; D unclear. Trimming took 2 bases from V and 7 from J, leaving 3 bases between them. The germline V gene has CDR1 SQVTM and CDR2 ANQGSEA. The CDR3 is made up of 10 amino acids. The CDR3 DNA reads TGCAGCGTTGAATTAAATGAGCAGTTCTTC. Its protein product is CSVELNEQFF.

This clone is a singleton in its sample. V and J are TRBV25-1 and TRBJ2-7; unclear D gene. The CDR3 sequence is 13 residues long. V lost 4 bases and J lost 1, with 8 bases in between. CDR1 is MGHDK, CDR2 SYGVNS, per germline. CDR3 amino acids: CASSVDRSYEQYF. CDR3 DNA sequence: TGTGCCAGCAGTGTGGACCGATCCTACGAGCAGTACTTC.

The CDR3 DNA is TGTGCCAGCAGCTTGTTTGGCAGGAGCATTAGCAATCAGCCCCAGCATTTT. Translation gives CASSLFGRSISNQPQHF. This rearrangement joins TRBV5-6 to TRBJ1-5, with D unclear. Trimming stripped 1 base from V and 0 bases from J, with 14 bases between. There are 17 residues in the CDR3. In germline, CDR1 is SGHDT, CDR2 YYEEEE.

The chain links TRBV15 to TRBJ1-1, with a tentative D call TRBD1 (5 bases). The ends were cut back, 2 bases at V and 5 bases at J, with 12 bases in the middle. The CDR3 loop spans 14 amino acids. Germline lookup yields CDR1 LNHNV and CDR2 YYDKDF (reference sequence). CDR3 loop: CATSRTPGETEAFF. The CDR3 nucleotides are TGTGCCACCAGCAGAACCCCGGGGGAGACTGAAGCTTTCTTT.

The chain combines TRBV6-5 with TRBJ1-2; D remains unclear. Trimming shortened V by 6 bases and J by 2 bases, and 13 bases separated the two germline ends. The germline CDR1 and CDR2 sequences are MNHEY and SVGAGI. The CDR3 consists of 14 residues. The CDR3 region is CASSTLQRNYGYTF. The CDR3, as DNA: TGTGCCAGCAGCACACTTCAGAGGAACTATGGCTACACCTTC.

The chain joins TRBV30 to TRBJ1-6; 8 nucleotides align to TRBD1. The ends lost 3 bases at V and 9 bases at J; junction bases unmatched: 4. The CDR3 length is 13 residues. Germline V lookup: CDR1 GTSNPN, CDR2 SVGIG (reference sequence). This CDR3 is CAWSAGGSSPLHF. The CDR3 nucleotides read TGTGCCTGGAGCGCAGGGGGCAGTTCACCCCTCCACTTT.

V usage is TRBV9 and J usage is TRBJ2-7; D might be TRBD2 (6 bases). This CDR3 region has 15 residues. Per germline, CDR1 SGDLS and CDR2 YYNGEE. Trimming shortened V by 4 bases and J by 1 base, and 15 bases separated the two germline ends. The CDR3 region has the DNA TGTGCCAGCAGCCCAAGCGGGTCAAGATCCTACGAGCAGTACTTC. Translated, it gives CASSPSGSRSYEQYF.

V is TRBV5-6 and J is TRBJ2-7; D is uncertain. The CDR3 has 15 amino acids. V was pared by 0 bases and J by 3 bases, with 13 bases between. CDR1 and CDR2 from the germline V gene are SGHDT and YYEEEE. The CDR3 region is CASSLGSGPIYEQYF. For the CDR3, the DNA is TGTGCCAGCAGCTTGGGCTCAGGTCCCATCTACGAGCAGTACTTC.

This chain uses TRBV4-1 with TRBJ1-2, with 7 bases lining up with TRBD1. Trimming removed 0 bases from V and 6 bases from J; junction bases left unmatched: 10. The CDR3 extends over 16 amino acids. CDR1 is MGHRA and CDR2 is YSYEKL in the germline V gene. The CDR3: CASSQDPATGRDGYTF. CDR3 nucleotides: TGCGCCAGCAGCCAAGATCCGGCGACAGGGAGAGATGGCTACACCTTC.

V gene TRBV9 combines with J gene TRBJ2-7; perhaps D is TRBD1 or TRBD2 (5 bases each). The V gene's germline CDR1 is SGDLS and CDR2 YYNGEE. CDR3 length equals 14 residues. Trimming stripped 4 bases from V and 5 bases from J, with 16 bases between. The CDR3 loop is CASSPGAGTDEQYF. CDR3 sequence (DNA): TGTGCCAGCAGCCCCGGGGCCGGAACGGACGAGCAGTACTTC.

This clone was recorded only once. The J gene is TRBJ1-5, the V gene TRBV27; TRBD1 agrees at 7 bases. Unmatched junction bases numbered 10, after V lost 5 bases and J lost 9 bases. The CDR3 has 14 amino acids. CDR1 is MNHEY and CDR2 is SMNVEV in the germline V gene (reference sequence). The CDR3 region has the DNA TGTGCCAGCAGTACAAGACAGGGATTCGGGCCCCAGCATTTT. Its protein product is CASSTRQGFGPQHF.